This T cell receptor (beta chain) was found in a study of blood T cell repertoires in COVID-19. Looking at the study overall: Both acute and convalescent COVID-19 samples were obtained from the United States, Italy and Spain. PBMCs, B-cell-depleted T cells, or T cells were the source of the cDNA or gDNA that made up the material.

Study processing details: Counts of nucleated cells, estimated from reference gene primer amplification, were obtained. Sequencing was performed with immunoSEQ multiplex PCR; in TCRdb, only in-frame clones are kept and a portion is missing. That table supplies the V and J calls and clone size; D and trimming were determined from the DNA. The table lists approximately 72,000 clones, about 85% of them singletons. The CDR3 runs to 16 residues. Germline loops: CDR1 LNHDA, CDR2 SQIVND (reference sequence). V shed 5 bases, J shed 5 bases, and the junction held 7 bases outside the gene matches. The chain combines TRBV19 with TRBJ2-1; 12 positions match TRBD2. Material for sequencing was peripheral blood. This clonotype was obtained from a woman at least 80 years old with active or convalescent COVID-19. This chain's CDR3 is CASSPTSGGRDNEQFF. The DNA for the CDR3 is TGTGCCAGTAGTCCGACTAGCGGGGGCAGGGACAATGAGCAGTTCTTC.